This T cell receptor (beta chain) was profiled in a study of blood T cell repertoires in COVID-19. The overall study: COVID-19 samples, acute and convalescent, were from the United States, Italy and Spain.

CDR1 and CDR2 (germline): SGHTA, FQGNSA. The CDR3 has 16 amino acids. The V gene end was trimmed by 5 bases and the J gene end by 8 bases; junction bases not matched to a gene: 11. The authors' processing: Reference gene primers were amplified, and this amplification served to estimate nucleated cell counts. Only in-frame clones appear in the TCRdb table, and some are missing; sequencing was by immunoSEQ multiplex PCR. The V and J calls and clone size are taken from that table; D and trimming were inferred from the DNA. Among about 82,000 clones listed, roughly 80% were seen once. Sample: peripheral blood. The receptor's source is a man older than 75 with active or convalescent COVID-19. The rearrangement uses TRBV7-2 and TRBJ2-1, with TRBD2 matching over 11 bases. The CDR3 sequence: CASSVNSGGAGHEQFF. The CDR3 DNA is TGTGCCAGCAGCGTGAATAGCGGGGGGGCCGGGCATGAGCAGTTCTTC.